The 26 T cell receptor beta chains in this list originate from one sample, sequenced in a study of blood T cells in healthy people across ages. It was with a sample-barcoded 5' primer and a J-beta primer mix that a second PCR of roughly 7 to 12 cycles was run. TCRdb reanalysed the 5' RACE reads using MiXCR and keeps one entry per CDR3 protein. The sample holds around 1,800,000 distinct CDR3 sequences, about 39% seen once. The sequenced sample consisted of blood. Receptors were obtained from a human donor in good health.

This clonotype was observed a handful of times. V and J are TRBV4-1 and TRBJ2-3; the match to TRBD2 covers 10 bases. The length of the CDR3 is 15 residues. Trimming took 4 bases from V and 8 from J; bases not matched to a gene: 9. The germline CDR1 and CDR2 sequences are MGHRA and YSYEKL. CDR3 sequence reads: CASSPPSGGVGTQYF. The CDR3 DNA follows: TGCGCCAGCAGCCCACCCAGCGGGGGGGTCGGTACGCAGTATTTT.

The chain joins TRBV20-1 to TRBJ2-2; 7 bases fit TRBD1. This CDR3 is built from 15 residues. J lost 1 base, V lost 3 bases, and 5 bases had no gene match. The germline CDR1 and CDR2 sequences are DFQATT and SNEGSKA (reference sequence). CDR3 sequence reads: CSARMGQQNTGELFF. CDR3 nucleotide sequence: TGCAGTGCTAGGATGGGACAGCAGAACACCGGGGAGCTGTTTTTT.

This clonotype was seen a few times. This rearrangement joins TRBV7-2 to TRBJ2-7; a possible D gene is TRBD1 (6 bases). CDR3 length: 13 amino acids. V gave up 4 bases and J gave up 7 bases, with 14 bases separating them. Germline V gene sequence: CDR1 SGHTA, CDR2 FQGNSA. CDR3 sequence: CASSSYRVEEQYF. The DNA for the CDR3 is TGTGCCAGCAGCTCGTACAGGGTCGAGGAGCAGTACTTC.

This clonotype was seen more than once but under ten times. The rearrangement uses TRBV7-6 and TRBJ2-3; no clear D. Germline CDR1 and CDR2: SGHVS and FNYEAQ. V was shortened by 5 bases and J by 5 bases, with 8 bases between the two germline ends. The CDR3 loop spans 12 amino acids. The CDR3 here is CASSPYLDTQYF. The DNA of the CDR3 is TGTGCCAGCAGCCCCTACTTAGATACGCAGTATTTT.

This clonotype was seen repeatedly, ten times or more. The V gene is TRBV5-1, the J gene TRBJ1-4; D call uncertain. The CDR3 is 14 residues long. CDR1 and CDR2 (germline): SGHRS, YFSETQ. Trimming took off 6 bases at V and 8 bases at J, with 17 bases between the two ends. The CDR3 DNA reads TGCGCCAGCAAGGGTCAAGCGGATTCGGAAAAACTGTTTTTT. Translating gives CASKGQADSEKLFF.

Here the CDR3 DNA reads TGCGCCAGCAGCCTATCTACGAGAGGGGAGCAGTACTTC. Translated, it gives CASSLSTRGEQYF. The chain couples TRBV5-1 to TRBJ2-7; D is perhaps TRBD2 (5 bases). Germline V lookup: CDR1 SGHRS, CDR2 YFSETQ. Trimming left V 4 bases short and J 7 bases short, with 15 bases between. This CDR3 is built from 13 residues.

This chain uses TRBV20-1 with TRBJ2-7; D ambiguous. CDR3 length equals 11 residues. Between the trimmed V and J ends, which lost 2 bases and 6 bases, there was a span of 8 bases. Germline assignment: CDR1 DFQATT and CDR2 SNEGSKA (reference sequence). Here the CDR3 DNA reads TGCAGTGCTAGAATTTCGCGCGAGCAGTACTTC. Translating it yields CSARISREQYF.

Details on this clonotype: The CDR3 end shows no conserved phenylalanine or tryptophan, and so a read error is likely. This chain uses TRBV5-1 with TRBJ2-1; the match to TRBD2 covers 8 bases. Germline CDR1 and CDR2: SGHRS and YFSETQ. The CDR3 runs to 14 residues. Trimming removed 4 bases from V and 4 bases from J; junction bases left unmatched: 4. As DNA, the CDR3 is TGCGCCAGCAGCCGGGGACTAGGGTACAATGAGCAGTTCGTC. This sequence encodes CASSRGLGYNEQFV.

This clonotype came up a few times. Written as DNA, the CDR3 is TGTGCCAGCAGCAGGGGGATGGGACAGCCCCAGCATTTT. This encodes CASSRGMGQPQHF. The V call is TRBV7-3, the J call TRBJ1-5; weak D call: TRBD1 (6 bases). V gave up 5 bases and J gave up 7 bases, with 12 bases separating them. CDR1 and CDR2 (germline): SGHTA, FQGTGA. This CDR3 is built from 13 residues.

The chain uses TRBV5-5 and TRBJ1-1; D gene unclear. Germline CDR1 and CDR2: SGHKS and YYEKEE (reference sequence). CDR3 size: 11 residues. V lost 5 bases and J lost 8, with 10 bases in between. The CDR3 reads CASRARAEAFF. The CDR3 DNA is TGTGCCAGCAGGGCTCGGGCAGAAGCTTTCTTT.

The chain has TRBV11-3 and TRBJ2-5; TRBD2 matches at 9 bases. This CDR3 region has 16 residues. Trimming at V came to 2 bases and at J to 5 bases, leaving 9 bases not matched to a gene. The germline gives CDR1 SGHNT, CDR2 YENEEA. CDR3 sequence: CASSLLAGDRWETQYF. In DNA form, the CDR3 reads TGTGCCAGCAGCTTATTAGCGGGGGACCGGTGGGAGACCCAGTACTTC.

The sample holds a few counts of this clonotype. The chain combines TRBV20-1 with TRBJ2-7, with D unresolved. This CDR3 is built from 14 residues. Germline V gene lookup returns CDR1 DFQATT and CDR2 SNEGSKA (reference sequence). Trimming shortened V by 3 bases and J by 4 bases, and 16 bases separated the two germline ends. CDR3 nucleotides: TGCAGTGCTAGGGCCCGCATAGGGCGGTACGAGCAGTACTTC. Translation gives CSARARIGRYEQYF.

The chain employs TRBV20-1 and TRBJ1-2; D unclear. CDR3 length: 14 residues. V lost 0 bases to trimming and J lost 5 bases, with 13 bases between them. Germline-derived CDR1 and CDR2 are DFQATT and SNEGSKA (reference sequence). The CDR3 loop reads CSARDLRIGYGYTF. The CDR3 DNA follows: TGCAGTGCTAGAGATTTACGCATCGGGTATGGCTACACCTTC.

The rearrangement uses TRBV29-1 and TRBJ2-7; no clear D gene. CDR1 and CDR2 (germline): SQVTM, ANQGSEA. V was pared by 3 bases and J by 0 bases, with 15 bases between. The CDR3 runs 15 residues. The CDR3 sequence is CSVDSLGPNSYEQYF. The CDR3 region has the DNA TGCAGCGTTGATTCCCTTGGCCCAAACTCCTACGAGCAGTACTTC.

The J gene is TRBJ2-7, the V gene TRBV29-1; 12 bases agree with TRBD2. The germline V gene encodes CDR1 SQVTM and CDR2 ANQGSEA. V shed 7 bases and J 3 bases; nucleotides not matched to a gene: 13. The CDR3 runs to 16 residues. CDR3 loop: CSAAGTSGGSVYEQYF. In DNA form, the CDR3 reads TGCAGCGCTGCGGGTACTAGCGGGGGGTCCGTCTACGAGCAGTACTTC.

The chain carries TRBV20-1 and TRBJ1-5; 7 bases match TRBD1. Germline lookup yields CDR1 DFQATT and CDR2 SNEGSKA (reference sequence). The CDR3 covers 12 residues. CDR3 in amino acids: CSRGTASQPQHF. CDR3 nucleotide sequence: TGCTCCCGAGGGACAGCCAGTCAGCCCCAGCATTTT.

The V and J genes are TRBV4-1 and TRBJ2-4, with D perhaps TRBD2 (6 bases). The J call may be incorrect, as the DNA end agrees better with TRBJ2-7. Germline V gene lookup returns CDR1 MGHRA and CDR2 YSYEKL. The CDR3 totals 16 residues. CDR3: CASSQARLGGSYEQYF. The CDR3 DNA is TGCGCCAGCAGCCAAGCGAGACTGGGGGGATCCTACGAGCAGTACTTC.

This sequence joins TRBV7-7 and TRBJ2-3, with D possibly being TRBD1 (6 bases). Trimming stripped 5 bases from V and 6 bases from J, with 15 bases between. The CDR3 has 14 residues. Germline CDR1 is SSHAT and CDR2 is FNYEAQ (reference sequence). The CDR3 sequence is CASSRGTSGDTQYF. The CDR3 coding sequence is TGTGCCAGCAGCAGGGGGACCTCTGGTGATACGCAGTATTTT.

The rearrangement uses TRBV6-5 and TRBJ2-6, with 7 bases lining up with TRBD1. The CDR3 consists of 15 residues. Trimming removed 10 bases from V and 1 base from J; junction bases left unmatched: 7. Per the germline V gene, CDR1 is MNHEY and CDR2 is SVGAGI. In DNA form, the CDR3 reads TGTGCCACGCAGGGGGTTAGTTCTGGGGCCAACGTCCTGACTTTC. Translating gives CATQGVSSGANVLTF.

This clonotype was counted between two and nine times. The chain carries TRBV29-1 and TRBJ2-1, with D uncertain. V was clipped by 4 bases and J by 7 bases, with 14 bases between them. Germline V gene sequence: CDR1 SQVTM, CDR2 ANQGSEA. The CDR3 length is 13 residues. The CDR3 coding sequence is TGCAGCGTTGTGGCGTCGGTGCGGAATGAGCAGTTCTTC. It yields the protein CSVVASVRNEQFF.

Comment on this clonotype: One end of the junction does not line up with germline, which may come from a read error. The chain employs TRBV20-1 and TRBJ1-5, with TRBD1 matching over 8 bases. CDR3 size: 15 residues. The germline V gene has CDR1 DFQATT and CDR2 SNEGSKA (reference sequence). The CDR3 here is CNASLRQGRNQPQHF. The DNA of the CDR3 is TGCAATGCTAGTCTCCGACAGGGGAGGAATCAGCCCCAGCATTTT.

This chain joins TRBV4-3 and TRBJ2-1; 9 bases fit TRBD1. Per germline, CDR1 LGHNA and CDR2 YSLEER. V gave up 0 bases and J gave up 8 bases; unmatched junction bases: 11. The CDR3 runs 17 residues. CDR3 loop: CASSQDVEGQGIYEQFF. The CDR3 nucleotides are TGCGCCAGCAGCCAAGATGTAGAAGGACAGGGGATCTATGAGCAGTTCTTC.

The J gene is TRBJ2-1, the V gene TRBV29-1; D perhaps matches TRBD1 (6 bases). V lost 7 bases and J 9 bases, leaving 13 bases between the germline ends. The germline V gene encodes CDR1 SQVTM and CDR2 ANQGSEA. This CDR3 spans 11 amino acids. CDR3 sequence (DNA): TGCAGCGCTGGGGACAATAGTGAGCAGTTCTTC. The encoded protein is CSAGDNSEQFF.

V gene TRBV20-1 combines with J gene TRBJ2-6, with D uncertain. CDR1 and CDR2 (germline): DFQATT, SNEGSKA (reference sequence). The CDR3 is made up of 13 amino acids. Trimming took off 5 bases at V and 2 bases at J, with 7 bases between the two ends. The CDR3 nucleotides are TGCAGTGCTGTTATGGCTGGGGCCAACGTCCTGACTTTC. Protein product: CSAVMAGANVLTF.

This clonotype was picked up a small number of times. The genes are TRBV12-3 or TRBV12-4 and TRBJ2-1; no clear D. The CDR3 sequence is 13 residues long. V was cut by 6 bases and J by 6 bases, with 12 bases left in between. The CDR3 protein is CASSPMGFNEQFF. The CDR3 DNA sequence: TGTGCCAGCAGCCCGATGGGCTTCAATGAGCAGTTCTTC.

The chain uses TRBV4-1 and TRBJ1-2; 7 bases align to TRBD1. Germline CDR1 is MGHRA and CDR2 is YSYEKL. V shed 0 bases and J 2 bases; nucleotides not matched to a gene: 6. This CDR3 region has 16 residues. CDR3 sequence (DNA): TGCGCCAGCAGCCAAGATAGGGGACAGATGAACTATGGCTACACCTTC. It specifies CASSQDRGQMNYGYTF.